Presented here are 31 T cell receptor beta chains from one specimen sequenced in a study of blood T cell repertoires in COVID-19. TCRdb's table, derived via immunoSEQ multiplex PCR, lists solely in-frame clones and lacks some. The table records about 88,000 clones, over 90% of them present only once. The sequencing input was peripheral blood. The receptors stem from a man aged 55 to 69 with acute or convalescent COVID-19.

The V gene is TRBV6-6, the J gene TRBJ1-5; D call uncertain. The CDR3 sequence is 15 residues long. V was cut by 6 bases and J by 2 bases, with 14 bases left in between. Germline CDR1 MNHNY, CDR2 SVGAGI (reference sequence). The CDR3 DNA sequence: TGTGCCAGCAGCCCCCCCGGGGAGCGCAATCAGCCCCAGCATTTT. Translation: CASSPPGERNQPQHF.

The rearrangement joins TRBV6-2 or TRBV6-3 to TRBJ2-3; D is perhaps TRBD1 (5 bases). V gave up 2 bases and J gave up 5 bases, with 11 bases separating them. The CDR3 is made up of 14 amino acids. Looked up from germline, CDR1 is MNHEY and CDR2 is SVGEGT. CDR3 residues: CASSYRGSRDTQYF. The CDR3 bases are TGTGCCAGCAGTTACAGGGGTTCAAGAGATACGCAGTATTTT.

This chain uses TRBV4-2 with TRBJ1-1; 10 nucleotides line up with TRBD1. Germline V gene data show CDR1 as LGHNA and CDR2 as YNFKEQ. V lost 1 base to trimming and J lost 5 bases; unmatched junction nucleotides: 4. This CDR3 is built from 15 residues. CDR3 DNA sequence: TGTGCCAGCAGCCAAGCCGACAGGGGGCGGACTGAAGCTTTCTTT. It yields the protein CASSQADRGRTEAFF.

This chain uses TRBV9 with TRBJ2-1; weak D call: TRBD2 (6 bases). Trimming shortened V by 6 bases and J by 0 bases, and 19 bases separated the two germline ends. The germline V gene has CDR1 SGDLS and CDR2 YYNGEE. The CDR3 consists of 17 residues. CDR3 loop: CASTPGGVPSSYNEQFF. The CDR3 nucleotides read TGTGCCAGCACCCCCGGGGGAGTCCCAAGCTCCTACAATGAGCAGTTCTTC.

The J gene is TRBJ2-5, the V gene TRBV5-6; 11 nucleotides match TRBD2. The CDR3 consists of 16 residues. Germline V gene lookup returns CDR1 SGHDT and CDR2 YYEEEE. V lost 0 bases and J lost 4; bases outside the gene matches: 5. CDR3 protein: CASSLAFLAGGETQYF. Written as DNA, the CDR3 is TGTGCCAGCAGCTTGGCCTTCCTAGCGGGAGGAGAGACCCAGTACTTC.

The rearrangement uses TRBV7-2 and TRBJ2-5; TRBD2 might be the D (6 bases). The germline V gene encodes CDR1 SGHTA and CDR2 FQGNSA. The CDR3 runs to 14 residues. Between the trimmed V and J ends, which lost 5 bases and 1 base, there was a span of 11 bases. For the CDR3, the DNA is TGTGCCAGCAGCCAGGGACTGGGCCAAGAGACCCAGTACTTC. It specifies CASSQGLGQETQYF.

This clone appeared a single time. The chain links TRBV12-2 to TRBJ1-5; TRBD1 was called by the table and not checked on the DNA. TRBV12-2 is reported as a pseudogene. CDR3 length: 15 residues. This CDR3 reads CASRLNEDRAQPQHF. The CDR3 bases are TGTGCAAGTCGCTTAAATGAAGACAGGGCTCAGCCCCAGCATTTT.

The chain combines TRBV7-9 with TRBJ2-3, with TRBD1 matching 9 bases. The CDR3 consists of 15 residues. Germline CDR1 SEHNR, CDR2 FQNEAQ (reference sequence). V shed 5 bases, J shed 1 base, and the junction held 4 bases outside the gene matches. CDR3 bases: TGTGCCAGCAGCCCCGGGACAGGGCGCACAGATACGCAGTATTTT. Translation gives CASSPGTGRTDTQYF. Full variable domain (missing parts from reference TRBV7-9 and TRBJ2-3): DTGVSQNPRHKITKRGQNVTFRCDPISEHNRLYWYRQTLGQGPEFLTYFQNEAQLEKSRLLSDRFSAERPKGSFSTLEIQRTEQGDSAMYLCASSPGTGRTDTQYFGPGTRLTVL.

The rearrangement uses TRBV3-1 (or the pseudogene TRBV3-2) and TRBJ2-5; tentatively, D is TRBD1 (6 bases). Germline loops: CDR1 LGHDT, CDR2 YNNKEL (reference sequence). V was clipped by 7 bases and J by 5 bases, with 14 bases between them. This CDR3 is built from 13 residues. The CDR3 is CASNNREGETQYF. CDR3 sequence (DNA): TGTGCCAGCAACAACAGGGAAGGGGAGACCCAGTACTTC.

The CDR3 DNA follows: TGTGCCAGCAGTGAAGGGAGGGGTACCGCAGATACGCAGTATTTT. As protein: CASSEGRGTADTQYF. The chain carries TRBV2 and TRBJ2-3; D is perhaps TRBD2 (6 bases). Germline CDR1 SNHLY, CDR2 FYNNEI. The length of the CDR3 is 15 residues. Trimming removed 1 base at V and 4 bases at J, with 12 bases between.

This chain links TRBV6-5 with TRBJ2-3; the D is unclear. This CDR3 comprises 13 residues. Between the trimmed V and J ends, which lost 0 bases and 6 bases, there was a span of 7 bases. Per germline, CDR1 MNHEY and CDR2 SVGAGI. DNA for the CDR3: TGTGCCAGCAGTTACTCGCCTCGGGATACGCAGTATTTT. Translating gives CASSYSPRDTQYF.

In this sample, this clone turned up once. The chain couples TRBV5-1 to TRBJ2-1, with 7 bases fitting TRBD2. V was clipped by 4 bases and J by 0 bases; unmatched bases: 7. CDR3 length: 16 residues. Germline CDR1 is SGHRS and CDR2 is YFSETQ. Here the CDR3 reads CASSRLAASSYNEQFF. The CDR3 region has the DNA TGCGCCAGCAGCCGACTAGCAGCGAGCTCCTACAATGAGCAGTTCTTC.

The J gene is TRBJ2-3, the V gene TRBV6-5, with 10 bases lining up with TRBD1. The CDR3 spans 15 residues. Germline-derived CDR1 and CDR2 are MNHEY and SVGAGI. Unmatched junction bases numbered 7, after V lost 7 bases and J lost 3 bases. The CDR3 DNA reads TGTGCCAGCACTTTGGGACAGGGGATGACAGATACGCAGTATTTT. Protein product: CASTLGQGMTDTQYF.

The chain couples TRBV7-9 to TRBJ2-1; D gene unclear. The V and J ends lost 1 base and 10 bases respectively, with 11 bases between them. Germline CDR1 reads SEHNR; CDR2 reads FQNEAQ (reference sequence). The CDR3 loop spans 13 amino acids. CDR3 loop: CASSLEPVREQFF. The CDR3 nucleotides are TGTGCCAGCAGCTTAGAACCAGTCAGGGAGCAGTTCTTC.

This chain connects TRBV5-6 to TRBJ1-5, with D perhaps TRBD1 (5 bases). V lost 0 bases and J lost 2, with 12 bases in between. This CDR3 is built from 16 residues. Germline V gene data show CDR1 as SGHDT and CDR2 as YYEEEE. The CDR3 DNA reads as TGTGCCAGCAGCTTGGGGCAGGGTTGGGGCAATCAGCCCCAGCATTTT. As protein: CASSLGQGWGNQPQHF.

The sample holds one count of this clone. The V and J genes are TRBV9 and TRBJ2-3; D remains ambiguous. The CDR3 runs to 16 residues. Germline CDR1 and CDR2: SGDLS and YYNGEE. Trimming cost V 0 bases and J 5 bases, with 16 bases left between them. The CDR3 sequence is CASSVDVSSGVDTQYF. The DNA for the CDR3 is TGTGCCAGCAGCGTAGATGTTAGCTCTGGCGTAGATACGCAGTATTTT.

J is TRBJ2-2 and V is TRBV4-3; 7 bases match TRBD1. V shed 0 bases and J 2 bases; nucleotides not matched to a gene: 3. Germline assignment: CDR1 LGHNA and CDR2 YSLEER. The CDR3 has 16 amino acids. The CDR3, as DNA: TGCGCCAGCAGCCAAGATTCAGGGGGAAACACCGGGGAGCTGTTTTTT. Its translation is CASSQDSGGNTGELFF.

The V call is TRBV11-2, the J call TRBJ1-1; D remains unclear. There are 14 residues in the CDR3. Germline V gene lookup returns CDR1 SGHAT and CDR2 FQNNGV. V was clipped by 5 bases and J by 1 base, with 11 bases between them. CDR3 bases: TGTGCCAGCAGCCCCCGGTTGAGGAACACTGAAGCTTTCTTT. This gives the protein CASSPRLRNTEAFF.

The count of this clone is one. The CDR3 loop reads CALPTGGMGNEQFF. The CDR3 DNA follows: TGTGCCCTACCGACAGGGGGCATGGGGAATGAGCAGTTCTTC. The V and J genes are TRBV5-5 and TRBJ2-1, with 10 bases identical to TRBD1. The V and J ends lost 10 bases and 7 bases, in that order; junction bases with no gene match: 11. This CDR3 contains 14 residues. Germline V gene sequence: CDR1 SGHKS, CDR2 YYEKEE (reference sequence).

This clone was picked up one time. This chain joins TRBV28 and TRBJ1-5, with D maybe TRBD1 (5 bases). Per germline, CDR1 MDHEN and CDR2 SYDVKM. The CDR3 extends over 15 amino acids. Trimming shortened V by 6 bases and J by 0 bases, and 12 bases separated the two germline ends. The CDR3 DNA follows: TGTGCCAGCAGGCAGGGAACTGATAGCAATCAGCCCCAGCATTTT. Protein: CASRQGTDSNQPQHF.

The table lists this clone with a few counts. In DNA form, the CDR3 reads TGTGCCAGTAGGCAAAGCAGGGACAGTCGAAGAGGCAATCAGCCCCAGCATTTT. Its protein is CASRQSRDSRRGNQPQHF. The rearrangement joins TRBV19 to TRBJ1-5, with 7 bases aligning to TRBD1. Germline-derived CDR1 and CDR2 are LNHDA and SQIVND (reference sequence). J gave up 2 bases and V 6 bases, and 16 bases lay outside the gene matches. This CDR3 is 18 amino acids long.

The gene calls are TRBV19 and TRBJ2-7; 8 positions match TRBD2. There are 15 residues in the CDR3. Germline loops: CDR1 LNHDA, CDR2 SQIVND (reference sequence). Trimming cost V 10 bases and J 6 bases; bases outside gene matches: 17. The CDR3 reads CATSGAGTSYREQYF. CDR3 DNA: TGTGCCACCTCTGGGGCCGGGACTAGTTATCGCGAGCAGTACTTC.

The gene calls are TRBV10-3 and TRBJ1-5, with TRBD1 matching over 7 bases. This CDR3 has 14 amino acids. Germline lookup yields CDR1 ENHRY and CDR2 SYGVKD. V lost 10 bases and J lost 1; bases outside the gene matches: 7. The chain's CDR3 is CATGQAGSNQPQHF. CDR3 DNA sequence: TGTGCCACCGGACAGGCCGGGAGCAATCAGCCCCAGCATTTT.

This chain connects TRBV7-9 to TRBJ2-7; 12 bases line up with TRBD2. The CDR3 covers 14 residues. Germline values: CDR1 SEHNR, CDR2 FQNEAQ (reference sequence). J lost 3 bases, V lost 5 bases, and 2 bases had no gene match. This CDR3 is CASSPTSGSYEQYF. For the CDR3, the DNA is TGTGCCAGCAGCCCGACTAGCGGGAGCTACGAGCAGTACTTC.

This clone was seen just once. This chain links TRBV29-1 with TRBJ2-2, with D possibly TRBD1 on 5 matching bases. Trimming took 4 bases from V and 4 from J, leaving 13 bases between them. Looked up from germline, CDR1 is SQVTM and CDR2 is ANQGSEA. This CDR3 is 14 amino acids long. The CDR3 bases are TGCAGCGTTGGTCTCCAGGGTGGCACCGGGGAGCTGTTTTTT. Residues: CSVGLQGGTGELFF.

The chain employs TRBV1 and TRBJ2-3; the table names TRBD2, a call not compared with the DNA. TRBV1 is a recognized pseudogene. This CDR3 has 16 amino acids. CDR3 sequence reads: CTSSQDRRVSTDTQYF. The DNA for the CDR3 is TGCACCAGCAGCCAAGATCGGCGGGTTAGCACAGATACGCAGTATTTT.

This clone was counted a single time. The chain is built from TRBV7-9 and TRBJ1-6; D perhaps matches TRBD1 (6 bases). The CDR3 is 15 amino acids. Trimming shortened V by 2 bases and J by 10 bases, and 15 bases separated the two germline ends. Germline-derived CDR1 and CDR2 are SEHNR and FQNEAQ (reference sequence). As DNA, the CDR3 is TGTGCCAGCAGCTTACAGGGGTCCCGCAGCTCACCCCTCCACTTT. Translated: CASSLQGSRSSPLHF.

The chain combines TRBV9 with TRBJ2-1, with 16 bases that match TRBD2. Germline assignment: CDR1 SGDLS and CDR2 YYNGEE. The CDR3 contains 18 residues. V was pared by 4 bases and J by 2 bases, with 6 bases of the junction left unmatched. The CDR3 region has the DNA TGTGCCAGCAGCCGGGGACTAGCGGGAGGGGGCGCCTACAATGAGCAGTTCTTC. This sequence encodes CASSRGLAGGGAYNEQFF.

The chain is built from TRBV28 and TRBJ1-4, with a possible D match to TRBD1 (5 bases). V lost 6 bases, J lost 5 bases, and 16 bases lay in between. CDR3 length equals 15 residues. The germline gives CDR1 MDHEN, CDR2 SYDVKM. CDR3 residues: CASRRGTASNEKLFF. CDR3 coding DNA: TGTGCCAGCAGACGGGGGACTGCTTCCAATGAAAAACTGTTTTTT. Drawing the rest from reference TRBV28 and TRBJ1-4, the complete variable domain is DVKVTQSSRYLVKRTGEKVFLECVQDMDHENMFWYRQDPGLGLRLIYFSYDVKMKEKGDIPEGYSVSREKKERFSLILESASTNQTSMYLCASRRGTASNEKLFFGSGTQLSVL.

CDR3 region: CASSSTGGAENIQYF. For the CDR3, the DNA is TGTGCCAGCAGCTCAACAGGGGGCGCTGAAAACATTCAGTACTTC. The chain couples TRBV7-2 to TRBJ2-4, with 9 bases aligning to TRBD1. Germline assignment: CDR1 SGHTA and CDR2 FQGNSA. J lost 5 bases, V lost 4 bases, and 6 bases had no gene match. CDR3 length equals 15 residues. Based on the CDR3 plus reference TRBV7-2 and TRBJ2-4, the full variable domain is GAGVSQSPSNKVTEKGKDVELRCDPISGHTALYWYRQSLGQGLEFLIYFQGNSAPDKSGLPSDRFSAERTGGSVSTLTIQRTQQEDSAVYLCASSSTGGAENIQYFGAGTRLSVL.

This clone was counted once. The V and J genes are TRBV2 and TRBJ1-1, with 10 bases matching TRBD1. The junction had 5 bases not matched to a gene; V was cut back by 11 bases and J by 5 bases. Germline loops: CDR1 SNHLY, CDR2 FYNNEI. The CDR3 contains 12 residues. This CDR3 reads CASDRGRTEAFF. The CDR3 DNA sequence: TGTGCCTCCGACAGGGGGCGAACTGAAGCTTTCTTT.